This T cell receptor (beta chain) was identified in a study of molecular identifiers for immune sequencing clone quantification. Previously described methods and listed TCR primers were employed for the bulk TCR libraries. TCRdb itself ran the PCR reads through MiXCR, one entry per CDR3 protein. This sample has about 510,000 distinct CDR3 sequences, with 20% to 25% found just once. Germline V gene data show CDR1 as SGHVS and CDR2 as FQNEAQ. This CDR3 comprises 17 residues. With 8 bases clipped from V and 0 bases from J, the junction kept 8 bases outside the gene matches. The origin of this receptor is a human donor in good health. Some libraries in this study had Jurkat cell RNA spiked in. The sample taken for sequencing was naive CD8+ T cells from blood, with Jurkat cell RNA spiked in. Described subset: FACS-sorted CD8+CD4-CCR7+CD45RA+ naive T cells. The chain links TRBV7-8 to TRBJ2-1; 12 bases fit TRBD2. The DNA for the CDR3 is TGTGCCAGCGAAGGACTAGCGGGGATGAGCTCCTACAATGAGCAGTTCTTC. Protein sequence: CASEGLAGMSSYNEQFF.